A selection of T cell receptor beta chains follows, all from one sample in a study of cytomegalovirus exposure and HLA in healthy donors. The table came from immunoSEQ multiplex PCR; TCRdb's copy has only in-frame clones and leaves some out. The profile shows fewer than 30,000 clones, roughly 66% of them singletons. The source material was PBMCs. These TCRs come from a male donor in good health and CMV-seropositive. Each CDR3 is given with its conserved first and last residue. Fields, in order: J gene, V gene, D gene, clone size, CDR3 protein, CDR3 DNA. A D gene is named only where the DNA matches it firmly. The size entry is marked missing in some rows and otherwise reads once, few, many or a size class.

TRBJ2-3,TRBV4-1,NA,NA,CASSQVEADTQYF,TGCGCCAGCAGCCAGGTAGAGGCAGATACGCAGTATTTT
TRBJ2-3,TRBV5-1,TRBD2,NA,CASSLRGLASTSTDTQYF,TGCGCCAGCAGCTTGAGGGGACTAGCGTCCACTAGCACAGATACGCAGTATTTT
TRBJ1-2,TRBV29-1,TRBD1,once,CSAGQGEGYTF,TGCAGCGCCGGACAGGGAGAGGGCTACACCTTC
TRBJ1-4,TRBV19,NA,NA,CASSILTGPEKLFF,TGTGCCAGTAGTATCTTAACAGGGCCCGAAAAACTGTTTTTT
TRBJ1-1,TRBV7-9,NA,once,CASSLGQIPEAFF,TGTGCCAGCAGCTTAGGACAAATTCCTGAAGCTTTCTTT
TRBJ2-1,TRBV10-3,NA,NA,CAISETPGTSAYNEQFF,TGTGCCATCAGTGAGACCCCCGGGACTTCCGCCTACAATGAGCAGTTCTTC
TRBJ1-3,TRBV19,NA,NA,CASTVRGFSGNTIYF,TGTGCCAGTACGGTCAGGGGCTTCTCTGGAAACACCATATATTTT
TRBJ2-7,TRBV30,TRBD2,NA,CAWSVWTSGSVYEQYF,TGTGCCTGGAGTGTGTGGACTAGCGGGAGTGTCTACGAGCAGTACTTC
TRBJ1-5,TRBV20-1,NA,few,CSAGEMPQHF,TGCAGTGCCGGAGAGATGCCCCAGCATTTT
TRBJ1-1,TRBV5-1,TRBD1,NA,CASSLQGADTEAFF,TGCGCCAGCAGCTTACAGGGGGCGGACACTGAAGCTTTCTTT
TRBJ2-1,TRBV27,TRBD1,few,CASSLRQTGIGQFF,TGTGCCAGCAGTCTAAGACAGACAGGGATAGGGCAGTTCTTC
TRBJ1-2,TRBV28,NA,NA,CASSPWTQTNYGYTF,TGTGCCAGCAGTCCTTGGACACAGACTAACTATGGCTACACCTTC
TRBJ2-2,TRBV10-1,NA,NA,CASRKHGAAGNTGELFF,TGCGCCAGCAGGAAGCATGGGGCTGCCGGGAACACCGGGGAGCTGTTTTTT